The clone carrying this T cell receptor beta chain was counted once. This specimen comes from a study of CD8 T cells in Susac syndrome. In the study overall: Patients with Susac syndrome were therapy-naive, on corticosteroids, or on intravenous immunoglobulin alone at the time that blood was drawn.

Random hexamers were used to reverse transcribe an amount of roughly 0.45 to 1 ug RNA. immunoSEQ multiplex PCR amplified TCR beta CDR3 across 54 Vbeta, 13 Jbeta. Each CDR3 protein gets one entry after TCRdb re-called the immunoSEQ multiplex PCR reads with MiXCR. The sample lists 150,000 to 200,000 distinct CDR3 sequences, roughly 94% seen once, with 0.099% in the top ten. CD8+ and CD4+ T cells from blood underwent TCR beta sequencing, which was carried out in a high-throughput format. V lost 0 bases and J lost 3, with 18 bases in between. In germline, CDR1 is MNHEY, CDR2 SVGAGI. This CDR3 comprises 17 residues.

This receptor was taken from a human donor with Susac syndrome. Material for sequencing was CD4+ T cells from PBMCs. The rearrangement links TRBV6-5 to TRBJ2-7; weak D call: TRBD1 (5 bases). This chain's CDR3 is CASSYSLVGASGYEQYF. DNA for the CDR3: TGTGCCAGCAGTTACTCCTTAGTAGGGGCGTCCGGCTACGAGCAGTACTTC.